The sequence of this T cell receptor beta chain was determined in a study of blood T cell repertoires in COVID-19. On the study more broadly: The United States, Italy and Spain supplied acute and convalescent COVID-19 samples.

Trimming took off 5 bases at V and 0 bases at J, with 12 bases between the two ends. The CDR3 spans 16 residues. The V gene's germline CDR1 is KGHDR and CDR2 SFDVKD. Libraries were prepared by immunoSEQ multiplex PCR; TCRdb keeps only in-frame clonotypes and omits some of them. The sample has approximately 100,000 clones, about 87% seen once. This clone was detected a few times. This receptor was obtained from a human donor in a cohort sampled during active COVID-19. The specimen was peripheral blood. V gene TRBV24-1 combines with J gene TRBJ2-2; no definite D call. CDR3 DNA sequence: TGTGCCACCAGTGCCCTCAAGCTCACGAACACCGGGGAGCTGTTTTTT. This gives the protein CATSALKLTNTGELFF.